This is a list of T cell receptor beta chains from one sample in a study of prognosis after radiotherapy for stage I lung cancer. Each CDR3 protein gets one entry after TCRdb re-called the multiplex PCR reads with MiXCR. This sample has around 30,000 distinct CDR3 sequences, with roughly 30% found just once. Source: PBMCs, taken before or after stereotactic body radiation therapy (not recorded which). Receptor source: a donor aged 50 or older with non-small cell lung cancer. Each CDR3 is given with its conserved first and last residue. A D gene is named only where the DNA matches it firmly. Clone size, where shown, is once, few, many, or a class for clones that have expanded.

TRBV24-1	TRBJ2-1	.	.	TGTGCCACCAGTGACCGACCTAGAGGGAGTTCATACAATGAGCAGTTCTTC	CATSDRPRGSSYNEQFF
TRBV2	TRBJ2-6	TRBD1	.	TGTGCCAGCAGTGCCCCGACAGGGGGCGTCTCTGCGGCAAACGTCCTGACTTTC	CASSAPTGGVSAANVLTF
TRBV18	TRBJ2-2	TRBD2	many	TGTGCCAGCTCACCACCGAATAGCGGGAGTACCGGGGAGCTGTTTTTT	CASSPPNSGSTGELFF
TRBV28	TRBJ2-1	TRBD1	.	TGTGCCAGCCCCAGAGGGACAGGGAACAATGAGCAGTTCTTC	CASPRGTGNNEQFF
TRBV5-5	TRBJ2-5	.	many	TGTGCCAGCAGCGTTACAGCGGACGCGTTCTTTCAAGAGACCCAGTACTTC	CASSVTADAFFQETQYF
TRBV20-1	TRBJ1-2	TRBD1	many	TGCAGTGCTAGTGGCACAGGGGAGCGTCTCTATGGCTACACCTTC	CSASGTGERLYGYTF
TRBV3-1	TRBJ2-3	TRBD2	many	TGTGCCAGCAGCCTCCTAGCGGACACAGATACGCAGTATTTT	CASSLLADTDTQYF
TRBV6-5	TRBJ2-1	TRBD1	.	TGTGCCAGCAGCACCTTGACAGGGGCCCACAATGAGCAGTTCTTC	CASSTLTGAHNEQFF
TRBV13	TRBJ1-2	.	many	TGTGCCAGCAGCCCTTACAACAGGGCCGGAATCTATGGCTACACCTTC	CASSPYNRAGIYGYTF
TRBV3-1	TRBJ1-5	.	many	TGTGCCAGCAGCCAAGCGGGAGGACCCATTCAGCCCCAGCATTTT	CASSQAGGPIQPQHF
TRBV20-1	TRBJ2-3	TRBD2	many	TGCAGTGCTAGAAGGGCGGGGGGTAGCACAGATACGCAGTATTTT	CSARRAGGSTDTQYF
TRBV2	TRBJ2-3	.	many	TGTGCCAGCAGTCCTCAAACTACGCAGTATTTT	CASSPQTTQYF
TRBV25-1	TRBJ2-7	TRBD2	many	TGTGCCAGCAGTGAACTGGGAGGGACCTACGAGCAGTACTTC	CASSELGGTYEQYF
TRBV20-1	TRBJ1-5	TRBD1	.	TGCAGTGCTAGGGAGGGGGCAGCGTTCAATCAGCCCCAGCATTTT	CSAREGAAFNQPQHF
TRBV24-1	TRBJ2-1	.	many	TGTGCCACCAGTGATTCCTACAATGAGCAGTTCTTC	CATSDSYNEQFF
TRBV5-1	TRBJ2-7	TRBD2	.	TGCGCCAGCAGCTTGGCTAGCGGGGGTTCCTACGACCAGTACTTC	CASSLASGGSYDQYF
TRBV19	TRBJ2-3	TRBD1	many	TGTGCCAGTCGGGAATCCGGGACAGGGTTTCGGGATACGCAGTATTTT	CASRESGTGFRDTQYF
TRBV20-1	TRBJ2-7	.	many	TGCAGTGCCTCGGATCAACGGGGGCAGTACTTC	CSASDQRGQYF